This TCR beta chain was captured by sequencing in a study of blood T cells in healthy people across ages. General study results and limits: Investigators viewed diversity estimates from one million T cells as underestimates, the study reported. Since the PBMCs were unsorted, naive and antigen-experienced cells could not be conclusively compared. Age brought a roughly linear fall in TCR beta diversity measured per million T cells.

Turning to this clonotype: Antigen unknown.

Russia was home to the donors, healthy Caucasian individuals aged 6 to 90. Through a sample-barcoded 5' primer and a J-beta primer mix, a second PCR was run for roughly 6 to 12 cycles. TCRdb passed the 5' RACE reads through MiXCR, listing each CDR3 protein once. Of roughly 2 million distinct CDR3 sequences listed, 49% are singletons. Material: blood. The TCR originated in a woman in her thirties or forties in good health.

CDR3 residues: CASHVAGSNYGYTF. CDR3 nucleotide sequence: TGTGCCAGTCACGTCGCAGGTTCTAACTATGGCTACACCTTC. V usage is TRBV19 and J usage is TRBJ1-2; D is ambiguous. Germline lookup yields CDR1 LNHDA and CDR2 SQIVND (reference sequence). The CDR3 spans 14 residues. Trimming cost V 8 bases and J 0 bases, with 13 bases left between them. The complete variable domain, with remaining parts taken from reference TRBV19 and TRBJ1-2, reads DGGITQSPKYLFRKEGQNVTLSCEQNLNHDAMYWYRQDPGQGLRLIYYSQIVNDFQKGDIAEGYSVSREKKESFPLTVTSAQKNPTAFYLCASHVAGSNYGYTFGSGTRLTVV.